Listed below are T cell receptor beta chains from one sample, sequenced in a study of blood T cell repertoires in COVID-19. Clones were read by immunoSEQ multiplex PCR, and TCRdb kept only the in-frame ones, dropping some. The sample lists tens of thousands of clones, roughly 80% occurring once. Sequencing was carried out using peripheral blood. These receptors originate from a man aged 55 to 70 with acute or convalescent COVID-19. The conserved cysteine and the conserved F or W are not part of the CDR3 here. A D gene is named only where the DNA matches it firmly. Clone size, where shown, is once, few, many, or a class for clones that have expanded.

TRBV11-2	TRBD2	NA	TRBJ2-7	ASSWGLVGEQY
TRBV19	TRBD1	NA	TRBJ1-1	ASRGTLTEAF
TRBV6-5	TRBD1	NA	TRBJ2-5	ASRTRQGRETQY
TRBV2	TRBD1	NA	TRBJ1-4	ASSETGGVLELF
TRBV7-2	TRBD2	NA	TRBJ2-5	ASSIYSGEETQY
TRBV12-3/TRBV12-4	NA	NA	TRBJ1-5	ASSFGRNQPQH
TRBV30	NA	NA	TRBJ1-1	AWSVDGRGAF
TRBV30	NA	NA	TRBJ2-7	AWSRGGSSYEQY
TRBV11-2	NA	NA	TRBJ2-3	ASSLGTSLRGDTQY
TRBV5-6	NA	NA	TRBJ2-6	ASRGGISGANVLT
TRBV24-1	TRBD1	NA	TRBJ2-1	ATSDPGTAYNEQF
TRBV13	NA	NA	TRBJ2-5	ASSDRQETQY
TRBV27	NA	once	TRBJ1-5	ASSLLGSQPQH
TRBV15	NA	NA	TRBJ2-7	ATSRDRLYFEQY
TRBV13	TRBD2	NA	TRBJ2-7	ASSLRAAGGTEQY
TRBV6-5	TRBD2	NA	TRBJ2-2	ASSYEAGGNTGELF
TRBV13	NA	NA	TRBJ1-3	ASSSIDRGNTIY
TRBV3-1/TRBV3-2	NA	NA	TRBJ2-7	ASSHRSYEQY
TRBV7-3	NA	few	TRBJ2-1	ASSAGQDNEQF
TRBV27	TRBD1	NA	TRBJ2-1	ASSLVGTGGLEQF
TRBV30	TRBD1	NA	TRBJ1-4	AWSRQGIGATNEKLF
TRBV5-1	TRBD1	once	TRBJ1-1	ASREQGLEAF
TRBV9	NA	NA	TRBJ1-1	ASSVVPGKAF
TRBV30	NA	NA	TRBJ1-1	AWSSIMNTEAF
TRBV14	NA	NA	TRBJ1-2	ASSRPGSFYGYT
TRBV30	NA	NA	TRBJ1-6	AWSGEGDSPLH
TRBV7-3	NA	NA	TRBJ2-3	ASSPSTDTQY
TRBV7-9	TRBD1	NA	TRBJ1-5	ASSSSPGGFGNQPQH
TRBV7-2	NA	NA	TRBJ2-3	ASSLRAGGATISTDTQY
TRBV4-1	TRBD1	NA	TRBJ1-5	ASSQDRSGGPQH
TRBV27	NA	NA	TRBJ2-3	ASRTGVSTDTQY
TRBV10-2	NA	NA	TRBJ2-7	ASSDSTGPYEQY
TRBV7-8	NA	NA	TRBJ1-2	ASSFRDTNYGYT
TRBV11-2	NA	NA	TRBJ2-5	ASSLSGWPGETQY
TRBV19	NA	NA	TRBJ1-4	ASTDRTVSTNEKLF
TRBV13	NA	NA	TRBJ2-7	ASRSRWQTYEQY
TRBV7-3	TRBD1	NA	TRBJ1-1	ASSLTGQGWTEAF